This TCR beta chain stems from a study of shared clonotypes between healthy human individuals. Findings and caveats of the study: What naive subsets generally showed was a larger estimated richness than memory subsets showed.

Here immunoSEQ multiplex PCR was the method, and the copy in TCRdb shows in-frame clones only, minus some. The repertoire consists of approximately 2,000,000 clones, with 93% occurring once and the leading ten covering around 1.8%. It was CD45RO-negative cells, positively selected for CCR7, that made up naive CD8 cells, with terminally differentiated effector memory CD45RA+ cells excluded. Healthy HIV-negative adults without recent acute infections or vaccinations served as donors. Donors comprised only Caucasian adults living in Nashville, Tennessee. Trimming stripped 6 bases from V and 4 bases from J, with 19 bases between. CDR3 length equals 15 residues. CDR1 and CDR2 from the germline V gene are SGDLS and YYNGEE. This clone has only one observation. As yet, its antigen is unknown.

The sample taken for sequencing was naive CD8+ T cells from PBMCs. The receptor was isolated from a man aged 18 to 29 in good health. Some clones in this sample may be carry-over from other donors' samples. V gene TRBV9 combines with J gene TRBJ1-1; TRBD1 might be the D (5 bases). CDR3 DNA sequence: TGTGCCAGCACACCCTCTTGGGGCGGGGGCACTGAAGCTTTCTTT. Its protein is CASTPSWGGGTEAFF.